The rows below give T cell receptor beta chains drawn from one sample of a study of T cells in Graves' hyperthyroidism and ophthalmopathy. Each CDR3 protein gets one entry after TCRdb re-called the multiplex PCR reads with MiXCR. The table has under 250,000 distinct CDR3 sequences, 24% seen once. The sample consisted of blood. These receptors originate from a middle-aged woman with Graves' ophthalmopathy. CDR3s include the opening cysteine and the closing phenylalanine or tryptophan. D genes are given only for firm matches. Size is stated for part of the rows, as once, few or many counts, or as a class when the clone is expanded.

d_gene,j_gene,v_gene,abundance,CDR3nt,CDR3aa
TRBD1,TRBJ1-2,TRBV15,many,TGTGCCACCAGCAGAGCAATCGTAACAGGGGCTAACTATGGCTACACCTTC,CATSRAIVTGANYGYTF
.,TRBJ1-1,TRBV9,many,TGTGCCAGCAGCGTAGGCCTACTCACTGAAGCTTTCTTT,CASSVGLLTEAFF
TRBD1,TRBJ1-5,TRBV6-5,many,TGTGCCAGCAGTTACGGGACAGGGAACAATCAGCCCCAGCATTTT,CASSYGTGNNQPQHF
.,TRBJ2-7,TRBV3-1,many,TGTGCCAGCAGCCAAGGGGGGCGGGCCTACGAGCAGTACTTC,CASSQGGRAYEQYF
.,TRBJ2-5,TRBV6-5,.,TGTGCCAGCAGTTACTCGGCGAGAAAAGAGACCCAGTACTTC,CASSYSARKETQYF
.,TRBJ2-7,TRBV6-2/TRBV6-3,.,TGTGCCAGCAGCTCCGTACTCCAGACTGGCTACGAGCAGTACTTC,CASSSVLQTGYEQYF
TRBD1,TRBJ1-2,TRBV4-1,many,TGCGCCAGCAGCCAAGATTTCATCTTGTCAGGACAGGGTTTCTATGGCTACACCTTC,CASSQDFILSGQGFYGYTF
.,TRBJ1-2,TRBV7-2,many,TGTGCCAGCAGCTTAAGTGGCCTTACTAACTATGGCTACACCTTC,CASSLSGLTNYGYTF
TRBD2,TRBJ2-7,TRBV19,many,TGTGCCAGTTCCGGACTAGCGACCTACGAGCAGTACTTC,CASSGLATYEQYF
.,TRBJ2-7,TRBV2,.,TGTGCCAGCAGTGATAGTGTGGGCGGGGGCCTCTACGAGCAGTACTTC,CASSDSVGGGLYEQYF
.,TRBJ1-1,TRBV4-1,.,TGCGCCAGCAGCCGAGTAGGGGAGAGGACTGAAGCTTTCTTT,CASSRVGERTEAFF
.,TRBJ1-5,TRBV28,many,TGTGCCAGCAGTCCAGGGGTCCTCGGCAATCAGCCCCAGCATTTT,CASSPGVLGNQPQHF
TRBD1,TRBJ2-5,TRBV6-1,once,TGTGCCAGCAGTGAAAATAGGGGGCGACGAGAGACCCAGTACTTC,CASSENRGRRETQYF
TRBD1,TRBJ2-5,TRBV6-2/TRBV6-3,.,TGTGCCAGCTTACCGAGACAGGGCAGGTTAGAGACCCAGTACTTC,CASLPRQGRLETQYF
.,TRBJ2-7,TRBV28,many,TGTGCCAGCAGTCGTCGCGGGACTCACTACGAGCAGTACTTC,CASSRRGTHYEQYF
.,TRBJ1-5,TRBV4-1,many,TGCGCCAGCAGCCAAACCGGGACGTTGAATCAGCCCCAGCATTTT,CASSQTGTLNQPQHF
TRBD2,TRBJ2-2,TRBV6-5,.,TGTGCCAGCAGTTACTCAGGCGGGAGAATGACCGGGGAGCTGTTTTTT,CASSYSGGRMTGELFF
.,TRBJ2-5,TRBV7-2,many,TGTGCCAGCAGCCGTCTGGGGGCCTGGGAGACCCAGTACTTC,CASSRLGAWETQYF
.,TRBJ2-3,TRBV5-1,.,TGCGCCAGCAGCTTGGCTTCGGCCGGGACAGATACGCAGTATTTT,CASSLASAGTDTQYF
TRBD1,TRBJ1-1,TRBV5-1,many,TGCGCCAGCAGCCACGGGACAGGGAACACTGAAGCTTTCTTT,CASSHGTGNTEAFF
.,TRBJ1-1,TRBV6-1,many,TGTGCCAGCAGTGCTCAGGGTCAAGCTTTCTTT,CASSAQGQAFF
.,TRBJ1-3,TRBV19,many,TGTGCCAGTATGGCCAGTCCCAGCTCTGGAAACACCATATATTTT,CASMASPSSGNTIYF
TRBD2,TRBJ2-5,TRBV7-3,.,TGTGCCAGCAGCATGGGACTAGCGGGGACGTACCAAGAGACCCAGTACTTC,CASSMGLAGTYQETQYF
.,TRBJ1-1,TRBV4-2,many,TGTGCCAGCAGCCAAGACAGGTTCACTGAAGCTTTCTTT,CASSQDRFTEAFF
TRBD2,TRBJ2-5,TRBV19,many,TGTGCCAGTAGTATTTACGGCGGGAGTGGAGAGACCCAGTACTTC,CASSIYGGSGETQYF
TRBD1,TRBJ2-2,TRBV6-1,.,TGTGCCAGCAGGCACCGGGACAGGGACACCGGGGAGCTGTTTTTT,CASRHRDRDTGELFF
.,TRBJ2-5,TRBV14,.,TGTGCCAGCAGCCAAGGGTGGCGGCAAGAGACCCAGTACTTC,CASSQGWRQETQYF
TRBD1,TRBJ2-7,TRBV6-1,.,TGTGCCAGCAGTGAAATTGACAGGGCTGGGTACGAGCAGTACTTC,CASSEIDRAGYEQYF
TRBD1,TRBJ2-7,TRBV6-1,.,TGTGCCAGCAGTGGTCCTCGGACAGGGTCCTACGAGCAGTACTTC,CASSGPRTGSYEQYF
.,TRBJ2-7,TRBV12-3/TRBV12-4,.,TGTGCCAGCAGCTGGAGGACTGCAGGGGCCTACGAGCAGTACTTC,CASSWRTAGAYEQYF
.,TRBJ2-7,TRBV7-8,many,TGTGCCAGCAGCTTAGTTGGGGGAGCCGCAACCTACGAGCAGTACTTC,CASSLVGGAATYEQYF
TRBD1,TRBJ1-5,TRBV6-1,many,TGTGCCAGCAGTGGGGGACAGGGGATTATTAGAAGCAATCAGCCCCAGCATTTT,CASSGGQGIIRSNQPQHF
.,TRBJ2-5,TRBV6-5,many,TGTGCCAGCAGTTACGACGGCGCGGGGACCCAGTACTTC,CASSYDGAGTQYF
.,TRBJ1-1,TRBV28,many,TGTGCCAGCAGTTTATCGGGGAGGGCTGAAGCTTTCTTT,CASSLSGRAEAFF
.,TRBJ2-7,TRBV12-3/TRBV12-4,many,TGTGCCAGCAGTTCGTTCATAGAGGACGAGCAGTACTTC,CASSSFIEDEQYF